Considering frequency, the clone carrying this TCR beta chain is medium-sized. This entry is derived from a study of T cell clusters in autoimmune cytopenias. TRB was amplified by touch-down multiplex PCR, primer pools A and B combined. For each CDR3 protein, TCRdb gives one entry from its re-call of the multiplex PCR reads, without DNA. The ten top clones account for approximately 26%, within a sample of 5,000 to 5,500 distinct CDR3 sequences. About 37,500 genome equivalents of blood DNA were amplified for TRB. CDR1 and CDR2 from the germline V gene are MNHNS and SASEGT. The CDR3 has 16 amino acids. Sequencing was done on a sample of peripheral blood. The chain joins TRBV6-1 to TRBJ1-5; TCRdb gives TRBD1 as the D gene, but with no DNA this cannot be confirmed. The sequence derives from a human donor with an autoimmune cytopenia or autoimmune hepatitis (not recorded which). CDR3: CASSEAPGVSNQPQHF.